This T cell receptor beta chain originates from a study of blood T cell repertoires in COVID-19. Measured with immunoSEQ multiplex PCR; TCRdb has only the in-frame clones, and not every one. Altogether under 150,000 clones are present, 70% to 90% being singletons, with the ten largest covering 2% to 2.5%. The V gene lost 4 bases and the J gene lost 4 bases, with 13 bases spanning the gap. CDR3 length equals 14 residues. Germline values: CDR1 SQVTM, CDR2 ANQGSEA. This receptor was identified in a man aged 65 to 79 with active COVID-19. The chain carries TRBV29-1 and TRBJ2-2; maybe TRBD2 (6 bases). The sequenced sample was peripheral blood. The CDR3, as DNA: TGCAGCGTTGGGAGGGGAGAGACCACCGGGGAGCTGTTTTTT. Its protein is CSVGRGETTGELFF.